The rows below give T cell receptor beta chains drawn from one sample of a study of shared clonotypes between healthy human individuals. The protocol was immunoSEQ multiplex PCR, while the TCRdb copy is restricted to in-frame clones and leaves out a portion. The sample has about 2,200,000 clones, about 92% seen once; the top ten hold under 2%. Sample: naive CD8+ T cells from PBMCs. The receptors shown here come from a young man in good health. Some clones in this sample may be carry-over from other donors' samples. CDR3s include the opening cysteine and the closing phenylalanine or tryptophan. Fields, in order: V gene, D gene, J gene, CDR3 protein. The D gene is left open where the match is weak.

>TRBV11-1|TRBD1|TRBJ2-3
CASSLVGAGGPDTQYF
>TRBV28|TRBD1|TRBJ1-6
CASSFGTAYNSPLHF
>TRBV4-3|TRBD1|TRBJ2-4
CASSPGQGLAKNIQYF
>TRBV20-1|.|TRBJ1-3
CSAMPGDTIYF
>TRBV13|.|TRBJ1-2
CASSLHMDTNYGYTF
>TRBV16|.|TRBJ1-1
CASSQSREAFF
>TRBV11-3|.|TRBJ2-1
CASSARGDNEQFF
>TRBV9|.|TRBJ1-1
CASSPWGGLLNTEAFF
>TRBV6-1|TRBD2|TRBJ2-7
CASSEFGRVYEQYF
>TRBV7-3|TRBD2|TRBJ2-2
CASSFPTSGKLGPGELFF
>TRBV27|.|TRBJ1-1
CASADSPVTEAFF
>TRBV9|.|TRBJ2-3
CASSVDRSGLRGTDTQYF
>TRBV19|.|TRBJ1-3
CASSALGNTIYF
>TRBV5-1|.|TRBJ2-2
CASSHYPNTGELFF
>TRBV29-1|TRBD2|TRBJ2-1
CSVEDPTSGRLYNEQFF
>TRBV7-8|.|TRBJ1-5
CASSSDPNQPQHF
>TRBV28|TRBD1|TRBJ2-3
CASSSRTGLRDTQYF
>TRBV6-5|TRBD1|TRBJ2-7
CASTYRGPGYEQYF
>TRBV5-5|TRBD2|TRBJ2-2
CASSPWTSGTGELFF
>TRBV28|TRBD1|TRBJ2-5
CASSSRGFQETQYF
>TRBV27|TRBD2|TRBJ2-2
CASSPSGTNTGELFF
>TRBV27|TRBD2|TRBJ2-1
CASSFQGGTSGRPYNEQFF
>TRBV28|.|TRBJ1-1
CASSLTPGGTEAFF
>TRBV9|.|TRBJ2-7
CASSVGVGHYEQYF
>TRBV6-6|.|TRBJ1-5
CASSFQGVRQPQHF
>TRBV4-3|.|TRBJ1-1
CASSQDRQGLMNTEAFF
>TRBV5-1|.|TRBJ2-7
CASRGTDYEQYF
>TRBV4-1|.|TRBJ2-7
CASSQVAGKGDEQYF
>TRBV28|.|TRBJ2-4
CASSRVAKNIQYF
>TRBV29-1|.|TRBJ2-7
CSVEDWYEQYF
>TRBV5-4|TRBD1|TRBJ2-4
CASSQGGQGWIQYF
>TRBV15|TRBD2|TRBJ2-7
CATRRSLAGESYEQYF
>TRBV14|.|TRBJ2-5
CASSLLYGNQETQYF
>TRBV14|TRBD2|TRBJ2-7
CASSQRRDYRLYEQYF
>TRBV27|TRBD1|TRBJ1-1
CASSLLDRGRETEAFF
>TRBV2|.|TRBJ1-5
CASSERGGYDNQPQHF
>TRBV19|TRBD1|TRBJ2-5
CASIGQGSTQYF
>TRBV10-2|TRBD2|TRBJ2-1
CASRTGTSGRYNEQFF
>TRBV29-1|.|TRBJ1-2
CSVPSGYNYGYTF
>TRBV28|TRBD2|TRBJ2-1
CASSPSGLVYNEQFF
>TRBV5-1|.|TRBJ1-1
CASRLAAGGTEAFF
>TRBV28|TRBD1|TRBJ1-2
CASSGTGSFPYGYTF
>TRBV7-2|.|TRBJ2-1
CASSLARRDGTNEQFF
>TRBV7-2|.|TRBJ2-1
CASSLIWAENYNEQFF
>TRBV7-8|TRBD2|TRBJ2-1
CASSEDYNGRAGQFF
>TRBV23-1|.|TRBJ2-5
CASSQSVARVKQETQYF
>TRBV6-1|.|TRBJ2-5
CASSEVQDEQETQYF
>TRBV5-1|.|TRBJ2-4
CASSLKGDLAKNIQYF
>TRBV27|.|TRBJ2-7
CASSSSWDEQYF
>TRBV7-3|TRBD2|TRBJ2-1
CASSAGTSAYNEQFF
>TRBV2|TRBD2|TRBJ2-1
CASYSGSSYNEQFF
>TRBV29-1|.|TRBJ2-7
CSVRSGDLNYEQYF
>TRBV7-9|.|TRBJ2-7
CASSLEAAKYF
>TRBV27|TRBD2|TRBJ2-2
CATSLGGTPGELFF
>TRBV4-3|TRBD2|TRBJ2-5
CASSPRAGGKETQYF